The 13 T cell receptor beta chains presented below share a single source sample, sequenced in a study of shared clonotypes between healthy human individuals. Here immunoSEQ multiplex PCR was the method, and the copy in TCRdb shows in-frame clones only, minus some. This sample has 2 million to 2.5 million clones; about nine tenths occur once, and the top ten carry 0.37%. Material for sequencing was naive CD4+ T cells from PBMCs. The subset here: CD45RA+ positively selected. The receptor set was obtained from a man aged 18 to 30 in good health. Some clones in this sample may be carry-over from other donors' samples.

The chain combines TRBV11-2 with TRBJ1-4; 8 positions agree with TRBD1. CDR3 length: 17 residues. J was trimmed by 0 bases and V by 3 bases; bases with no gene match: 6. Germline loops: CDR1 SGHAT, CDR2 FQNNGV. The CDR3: CASSFRTGRTTNEKLFF. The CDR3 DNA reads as TGTGCCAGCAGCTTTCGGACAGGGAGGACAACTAATGAAAAACTGTTTTTT. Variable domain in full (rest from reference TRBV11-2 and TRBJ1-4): EAGVAQSPRYKIIEKRQSVAFWCNPISGHATLYWYQQILGQGPKLLIQFQNNGVVDDSQLPKDRFSAERLKGVDSTLKIQPAKLEDSAVYLCASSFRTGRTTNEKLFFGSGTQLSVL.

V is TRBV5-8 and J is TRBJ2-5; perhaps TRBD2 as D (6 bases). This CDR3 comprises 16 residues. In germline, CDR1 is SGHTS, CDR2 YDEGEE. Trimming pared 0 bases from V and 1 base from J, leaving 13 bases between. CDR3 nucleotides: TGTGCCAGCAGCTTGGGTTCACTAGCCCTCCAAGAGACCCAGTACTTC. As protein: CASSLGSLALQETQYF.

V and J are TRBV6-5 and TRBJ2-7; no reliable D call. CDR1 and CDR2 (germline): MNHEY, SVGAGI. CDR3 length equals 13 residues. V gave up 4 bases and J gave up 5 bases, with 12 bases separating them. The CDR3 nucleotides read TGTGCCAGCAGTTCATTCTCTAGAAACGAGCAGTACTTC. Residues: CASSSFSRNEQYF.

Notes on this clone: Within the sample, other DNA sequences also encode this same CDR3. The CDR3 loop is CAWSVGVNTEAFF. CDR3 coding DNA: TGTGCCTGGAGTGTTGGTGTGAACACTGAAGCTTTCTTT. This chain connects TRBV30 to TRBJ1-1; D not certain. CDR1 and CDR2 from the germline V gene are GTSNPN and SVGIG (reference sequence). CDR3 length: 13 residues. With 0 bases removed from V and 0 bases from J, the gap between germline ends came to 5 bases.

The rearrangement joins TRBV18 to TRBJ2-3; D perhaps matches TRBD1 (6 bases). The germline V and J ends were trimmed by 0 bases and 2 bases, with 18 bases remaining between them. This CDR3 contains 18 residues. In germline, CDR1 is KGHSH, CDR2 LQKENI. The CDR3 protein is CASSPPRGTGILTDTQYF. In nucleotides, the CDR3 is TGTGCCAGCTCACCACCCCGGGGAACAGGGATACTCACAGATACGCAGTATTTT.

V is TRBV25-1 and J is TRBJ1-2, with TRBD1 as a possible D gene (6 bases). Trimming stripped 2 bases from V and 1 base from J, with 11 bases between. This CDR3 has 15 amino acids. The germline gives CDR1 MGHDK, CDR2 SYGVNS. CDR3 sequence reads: CASSEMTGLNYGYTF. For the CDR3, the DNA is TGTGCCAGCAGTGAAATGACAGGCCTTAACTATGGCTACACCTTC.

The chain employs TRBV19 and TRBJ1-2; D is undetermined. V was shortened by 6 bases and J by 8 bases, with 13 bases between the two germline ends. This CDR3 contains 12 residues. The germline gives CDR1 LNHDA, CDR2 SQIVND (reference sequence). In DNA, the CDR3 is TGTGCCAGTAGATGGCAGATTGGCGGCTACACCTTC. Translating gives CASRWQIGGYTF.

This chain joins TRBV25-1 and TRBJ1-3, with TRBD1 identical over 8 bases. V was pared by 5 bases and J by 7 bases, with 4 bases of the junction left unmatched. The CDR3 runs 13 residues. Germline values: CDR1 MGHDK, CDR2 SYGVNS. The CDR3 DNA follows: TGTGCCAGCAGTTCTCGACAGGGGAACACCATATATTTT. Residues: CASSSRQGNTIYF.

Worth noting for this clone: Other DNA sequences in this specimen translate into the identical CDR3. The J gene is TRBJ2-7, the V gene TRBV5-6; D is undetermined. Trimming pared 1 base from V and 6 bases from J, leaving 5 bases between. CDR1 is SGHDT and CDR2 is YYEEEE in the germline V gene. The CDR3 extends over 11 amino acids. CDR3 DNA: TGTGCCAGCAGCTTGCGTTCCGAGCAGTACTTC. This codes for CASSLRSEQYF.

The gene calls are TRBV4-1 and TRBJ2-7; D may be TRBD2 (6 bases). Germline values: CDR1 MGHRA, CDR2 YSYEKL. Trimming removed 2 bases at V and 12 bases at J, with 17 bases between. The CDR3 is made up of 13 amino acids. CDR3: CASSQLPFGGTYF. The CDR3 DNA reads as TGCGCCAGCAGCCAATTGCCTTTTGGGGGGACGTACTTC.

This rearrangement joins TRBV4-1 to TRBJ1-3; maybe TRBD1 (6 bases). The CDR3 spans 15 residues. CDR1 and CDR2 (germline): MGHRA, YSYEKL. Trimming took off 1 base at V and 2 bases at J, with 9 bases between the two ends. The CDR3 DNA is TGCGCCAGCAGCCAAGGAAAGGGGGCTGGAAACACCATATATTTT. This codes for CASSQGKGAGNTIYF.

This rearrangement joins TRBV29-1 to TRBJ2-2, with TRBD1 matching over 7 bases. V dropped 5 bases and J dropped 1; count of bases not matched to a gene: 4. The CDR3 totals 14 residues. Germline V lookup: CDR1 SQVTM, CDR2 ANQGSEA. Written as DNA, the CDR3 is TGCAGCGTTTATGGGACAGAGAACACCGGGGAGCTGTTTTTT. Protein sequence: CSVYGTENTGELFF.

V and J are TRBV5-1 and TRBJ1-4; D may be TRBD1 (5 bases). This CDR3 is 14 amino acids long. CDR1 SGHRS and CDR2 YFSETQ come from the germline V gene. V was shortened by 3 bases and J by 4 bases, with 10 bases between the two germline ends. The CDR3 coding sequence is TGCGCCAGCAGCTGGGGGACGAGTAATGAAAAACTGTTTTTT. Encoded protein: CASSWGTSNEKLFF.